Shown below are 28 T cell receptor beta chains from a single sample sequenced in a study of siplizumab effects on memory and regulatory T cells. Assay: immunoSEQ multiplex PCR; the TCRdb copy retains only in-frame clones and omits some. The data contain 90,000 to 120,000 clones, over 90% of them singletons. The sample taken for sequencing was Tregs sorted from blood. The source of these receptors is a human donor in good health.

This rearrangement joins TRBV5-1 to TRBJ2-5; maybe TRBD1 (6 bases). The V gene lost 4 bases and the J gene lost 3 bases, with 13 bases spanning the gap. In germline, CDR1 is SGHRS, CDR2 YFSETQ. The CDR3 runs to 14 residues. CDR3 sequence: CASSVSQGEETQYF. CDR3 in DNA: TGCGCCAGCAGCGTGTCACAGGGAGAAGAGACCCAGTACTTC.

The chain joins TRBV6-5 to TRBJ2-1, with 7 bases fitting TRBD2. Unmatched junction bases numbered 12, after V lost 1 base and J lost 9 bases. This CDR3 comprises 16 residues. Germline CDR1 MNHEY, CDR2 SVGAGI. The CDR3 here is CASSYWGGAGTGEQFF. CDR3 bases: TGTGCCAGCAGTTACTGGGGGGGAGCGGGGACGGGTGAGCAGTTCTTC.

This sequence joins TRBV19 and TRBJ2-5; TRBD1 matches at 7 bases. CDR3 length: 14 amino acids. Germline V gene data show CDR1 as LNHDA and CDR2 as SQIVND (reference sequence). The V gene end was trimmed by 4 bases and the J gene end by 5 bases; junction bases not matched to a gene: 7. CDR3 sequence reads: CASSTQFRGETQYF. CDR3 in DNA: TGTGCCAGTAGTACGCAGTTCAGGGGGGAGACCCAGTACTTC.

About this clone itself: One junction end disagrees with the germline gene, perhaps due to a read error. The DNA of the CDR3 is TGTGCTAGCAGCTTAGGCTTGCAAGAGACCCAGTACTTC. This encodes CASSLGLQETQYF. The chain links TRBV7-7 to TRBJ2-5; D gene ambiguous. Germline values: CDR1 SSHAT, CDR2 FNYEAQ (reference sequence). The CDR3 has 13 residues.

The chain has TRBV5-1 and TRBJ1-4, with D possibly being TRBD1 (5 bases). CDR3 length: 14 residues. The germline CDR1 and CDR2 sequences are SGHRS and YFSETQ. The V gene lost 4 bases and the J gene lost 10 bases, with 17 bases spanning the gap. CDR3 in DNA: TGCGCCAGCAGCGAGGGGACCCTAGCGGGAAAACTGTTTTTT. It translates to CASSEGTLAGKLFF.

This rearrangement joins TRBV5-1 to TRBJ2-7; TRBD1 matches at 9 bases. This CDR3 spans 13 amino acids. Germline V gene sequence: CDR1 SGHRS, CDR2 YFSETQ. Germline trimming cut 4 bases from V and 6 bases from J; bases unmatched to any gene: 5. In DNA form, the CDR3 reads TGCGCCAGCAGCCTCCGACAGGGGGGCGAGCAGTACTTC. This encodes CASSLRQGGEQYF.

J is TRBJ2-3 and V is TRBV5-1; 7 bases are shared with TRBD2. The CDR3 spans 14 residues. CDR1 and CDR2 (germline): SGHRS, YFSETQ. The trim removed 7 bases at V and 5 bases at J, leaving 10 bases unmatched. The CDR3 loop reads CASERAGEGDTQYF. DNA of the CDR3: TGCGCCAGCGAACGGGCGGGGGAGGGAGATACGCAGTATTTT.

This chain links TRBV18 with TRBJ2-3; no reliable D call. The CDR3 contains 13 residues. Germline-derived CDR1 and CDR2 are KGHSH and LQKENI. The ends were cut back, 5 bases at V and 5 bases at J, with 11 bases in the middle. The CDR3: CASSDTPGDTQYF. The CDR3 coding sequence is TGTGCCAGCTCAGACACCCCGGGAGATACGCAGTATTTT. Based on the CDR3 plus reference TRBV18 and TRBJ2-3, the full variable domain is NAGVMQNPRHLVRRRGQEARLRCSPMKGHSHVYWYRQLPEEGLKFMVYLQKENIIDESGMPKERFSAEFPKEGPSILRIQQVVRGDSAAYFCASSDTPGDTQYFGPGTRLTVL.

V is TRBV6-5 and J is TRBJ2-7; D perhaps matches TRBD1 (5 bases). Trimming removed 5 bases at V and 0 bases at J, with 8 bases between. Germline CDR1 MNHEY, CDR2 SVGAGI. The length of the CDR3 is 13 residues. DNA for the CDR3: TGTGCCAGCAGTCAGGGTCTCTCCTACGAGCAGTACTTC. Its translation: CASSQGLSYEQYF.

V usage is TRBV9 and J usage is TRBJ2-3; no clear D gene. Germline V gene sequence: CDR1 SGDLS, CDR2 YYNGEE. Deletions cut 3 bases from V and 4 bases from J, with 15 bases between. The CDR3 is 15 residues long. In nucleotides, the CDR3 is TGTGCCAGCAGCGGGGTAGGTTACCCCCCAGATACGCAGTATTTT. Residues: CASSGVGYPPDTQYF. The full variable domain, rest sourced from reference TRBV9 and TRBJ2-3, is DSGVTQTPKHLITATGQRVTLRCSPRSGDLSVYWYQQSLDQGLQFLIQYYNGEERAKGNILERFSAQQFPDLHSELNLSSLELGDSALYFCASSGVGYPPDTQYFGPGTRLTVL.

This rearrangement joins TRBV9 to TRBJ1-2; D perhaps matches TRBD1 (5 bases). The CDR3 is 12 residues long. Trimming took 0 bases from V and 6 from J, leaving 6 bases between them. Germline V gene data show CDR1 as SGDLS and CDR2 as YYNGEE. CDR3 DNA sequence: TGTGCCAGCAGCGTAGGGGGCGATGGCTACACCTTC. Amino acid sequence: CASSVGGDGYTF.

The J gene is TRBJ2-1, the V gene TRBV2; 13 bases map to TRBD2. From germline, CDR1 is SNHLY and CDR2 FYNNEI. This CDR3 region has 16 residues. Unmatched junction bases numbered 8, after V lost 7 bases and J lost 5 bases. The DNA of the CDR3 is TGTGCCAGCACTAAACCGGGACTAGCGGGACACAATGAGCAGTTCTTC. This translates into CASTKPGLAGHNEQFF.

The rearrangement uses TRBV5-4 and TRBJ1-6; TRBD1 matches 9 bases. Unmatched junction bases numbered 2, after V lost 4 bases and J lost 9 bases. The germline V gene has CDR1 SGHNT and CDR2 YYREEE (reference sequence). The CDR3 is made up of 13 amino acids. CDR3 residues: CASSPTGGSPLHF. The DNA of the CDR3 is TGTGCCAGCAGCCCGACAGGGGGTTCACCCCTCCACTTT.

The J gene is TRBJ2-7, the V gene TRBV5-6; D is undetermined. Germline V gene sequence: CDR1 SGHDT, CDR2 YYEEEE. Trimming pared 2 bases from V and 3 bases from J, leaving 18 bases between. The CDR3 sequence is 16 residues long. For the CDR3, the DNA is TGTGCCAGCAGCTTAGGAACTGCCGGGTCCCTCTACGAGCAGTACTTC. This codes for CASSLGTAGSLYEQYF.

The chain has TRBV5-1 and TRBJ1-1; D call uncertain. This CDR3 is 15 amino acids long. Deletions cut 0 bases from V and 1 base from J, with 10 bases between. The germline CDR1 and CDR2 sequences are SGHRS and YFSETQ. This chain's CDR3 is CASSLASLGNTEAFF. For the CDR3, the DNA is TGCGCCAGCAGCTTGGCGTCACTTGGGAACACTGAAGCTTTCTTT.

This clone was counted once. This chain uses TRBV7-9 with TRBJ2-7; 12 bases are shared with TRBD1. Germline assignment: CDR1 SEHNR and CDR2 FQNEAQ (reference sequence). The length of the CDR3 is 15 residues. Trimming at V came to 5 bases and at J to 4 bases, leaving 6 bases not matched to a gene. CDR3 in amino acids: CASSRGGQGAYEQYF. In nucleotides, the CDR3 is TGTGCCAGCAGCCGAGGGGGACAGGGGGCTTACGAGCAGTACTTC.

The chain has TRBV11-2 and TRBJ2-2; no definite D call. There are 12 residues in the CDR3. Trimming stripped 1 base from V and 6 bases from J, with 3 bases between. Germline assignment: CDR1 SGHAT and CDR2 FQNNGV. The CDR3 region has the DNA TGTGCCAGCAGCTTAGGTGCCGGGGAGCTGTTTTTT. As protein: CASSLGAGELFF.

The rearrangement uses TRBV4-3 and TRBJ1-2; weak D call: TRBD1 (6 bases). V was shortened by 1 base and J by 8 bases, with 14 bases between the two germline ends. This CDR3 contains 14 residues. Germline CDR1 LGHNA, CDR2 YSLEER. As DNA, the CDR3 is TGCGCCAGCAGCCAAGTGGGGGGCGTTGGGGGCTACACCTTC. The encoded protein is CASSQVGGVGGYTF.

The chain carries TRBV7-6 and TRBJ1-2; 8 nucleotides align to TRBD1. J was trimmed by 8 bases and V by 5 bases; bases with no gene match: 7. CDR3 length: 13 amino acids. The germline CDR1 and CDR2 sequences are SGHVS and FNYEAQ. CDR3: CASSVGRGHGYTF. The CDR3 bases are TGTGCCAGCAGCGTGGGCAGGGGGCACGGCTACACCTTC.

The chain has TRBV5-1 and TRBJ1-1, with 9 bases that match TRBD1. J was trimmed by 1 base and V by 3 bases; bases with no gene match: 1. Germline assignment: CDR1 SGHRS and CDR2 YFSETQ. The CDR3 totals 14 residues. This chain's CDR3 is CASSSGQGNTEAFF. CDR3 in DNA: TGCGCCAGCAGCTCGGGACAGGGGAACACTGAAGCTTTCTTT.

The chain combines TRBV6-1 with TRBJ1-2, with D tentatively TRBD1 (6 bases). CDR3 length equals 12 residues. The germline V and J ends were trimmed by 7 bases and 8 bases, with 14 bases remaining between them. Per the germline V gene, CDR1 is MNHNS and CDR2 is SASEGT. In DNA, the CDR3 is TGTGCCAGCACCGAGGGGGGAGGCGGCTACACCTTC. This translates into CASTEGGGGYTF.

This chain joins TRBV2 and TRBJ1-2; D may be TRBD1 (6 bases). CDR3 length: 14 residues. Germline V gene lookup returns CDR1 SNHLY and CDR2 FYNNEI. Trimming removed 2 bases from V and 7 bases from J, with 14 bases in between. CDR3 loop: CASSEMNRASGYTF. The CDR3 nucleotides are TGTGCCAGCAGTGAAATGAACAGGGCTTCTGGCTACACCTTC.

The V gene is TRBV5-1, the J gene TRBJ2-3; D may correspond to TRBD1 or TRBD2 (5 bases each). Germline lookup yields CDR1 SGHRS and CDR2 YFSETQ. The V gene lost 1 base and the J gene lost 6 bases, with 12 bases spanning the gap. CDR3 length: 14 amino acids. The CDR3 region is CASSLSGGTDTQYF. The CDR3 coding sequence is TGCGCCAGCAGCTTGAGTGGGGGTACCGATACGCAGTATTTT.

This clone was found once. The CDR3 DNA is TGTGCCAGCAGCTCGTGGACAATCTCCGTGGGCTACACCTTC. This codes for CASSSWTISVGYTF. The chain recombines TRBV7-9 with TRBJ1-2; tentatively, D is TRBD1 (5 bases). The V gene lost 4 bases and the J gene lost 8 bases, with 17 bases spanning the gap. The V gene's germline CDR1 is SEHNR and CDR2 FQNEAQ (reference sequence). CDR3 length equals 14 residues.

The rearrangement links TRBV2 to TRBJ1-2; D possibly corresponds to TRBD1 (6 bases). The CDR3 sequence is 12 residues long. With 5 bases removed from V and 5 bases from J, the gap between germline ends came to 9 bases. Per the germline V gene, CDR1 is SNHLY and CDR2 is FYNNEI. CDR3 residues: CASSPGHYGYTF. The CDR3 nucleotides are TGTGCCAGCAGTCCGGGACATTATGGCTACACCTTC. Drawing the rest from reference TRBV2 and TRBJ1-2, the complete variable domain is EPEVTQTPSHQVTQMGQEVILRCVPISNHLYFYWYRQILGQKVEFLVSFYNNEISEKSEIFDDQFSVERPDGSNFTLKIRSTKLEDSAMYFCASSPGHYGYTFGSGTRLTVV.

This clone occurred once. The chain uses TRBV29-1 and TRBJ2-5, with a weak D call TRBD1 (5 bases). V dropped 4 bases and J dropped 3 bases, with 9 bases sitting between them. The CDR3 runs 12 residues. Germline loops: CDR1 SQVTM, CDR2 ANQGSEA. The CDR3 region is CSVARAKETQYF. CDR3 coding DNA: TGCAGCGTTGCCAGGGCCAAAGAGACCCAGTACTTC.

The CDR3 is CASSQEEAGRQNYTF. CDR3 DNA sequence: TGTGCCAGCAGCCAAGAGGAGGCAGGGAGGCAGAACTACACCTTC. The rearrangement uses TRBV4-2 and TRBJ1-2, with TRBD1 as a possible D gene (5 bases). The ends were cut back, 0 bases at V and 10 bases at J, with 18 bases in the middle. The length of the CDR3 is 15 residues. The V gene's germline CDR1 is LGHNA and CDR2 YNFKEQ.

V is TRBV30 and J is TRBJ1-1; D not certain. Germline V CDR1 and CDR2: GTSNPN, SVGIG (reference sequence). CDR3 size: 13 residues. V lost 4 bases to trimming and J lost 0 bases, with 9 bases between them. The CDR3 sequence is CAWNKNMNTEAFF. In DNA form, the CDR3 reads TGTGCCTGGAACAAAAATATGAACACTGAAGCTTTCTTT. The full variable domain, completed using reference TRBV30 and TRBJ1-1, is SQTIHQWPATLVQPVGSPLSLECTVEGTSNPNLYWYRQAAGRGLQLLFYSVGIGQISSEVPQNLSASRPQDRQFILSSKKLLLSDSGFYLCAWNKNMNTEAFFGQGTRLTVV.